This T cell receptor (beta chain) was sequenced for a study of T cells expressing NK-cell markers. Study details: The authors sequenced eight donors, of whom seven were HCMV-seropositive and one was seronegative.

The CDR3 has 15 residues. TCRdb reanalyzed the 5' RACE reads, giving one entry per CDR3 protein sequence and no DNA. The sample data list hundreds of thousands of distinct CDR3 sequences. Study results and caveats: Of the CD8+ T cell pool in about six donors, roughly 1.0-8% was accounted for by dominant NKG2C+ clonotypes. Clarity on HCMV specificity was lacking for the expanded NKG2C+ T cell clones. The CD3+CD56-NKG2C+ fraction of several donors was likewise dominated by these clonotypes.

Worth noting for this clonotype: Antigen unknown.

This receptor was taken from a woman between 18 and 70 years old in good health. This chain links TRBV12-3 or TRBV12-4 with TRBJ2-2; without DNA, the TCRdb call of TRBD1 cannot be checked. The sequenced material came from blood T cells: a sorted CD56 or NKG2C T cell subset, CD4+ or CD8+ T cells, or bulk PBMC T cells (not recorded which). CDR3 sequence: CASSQGQGETGELFF.